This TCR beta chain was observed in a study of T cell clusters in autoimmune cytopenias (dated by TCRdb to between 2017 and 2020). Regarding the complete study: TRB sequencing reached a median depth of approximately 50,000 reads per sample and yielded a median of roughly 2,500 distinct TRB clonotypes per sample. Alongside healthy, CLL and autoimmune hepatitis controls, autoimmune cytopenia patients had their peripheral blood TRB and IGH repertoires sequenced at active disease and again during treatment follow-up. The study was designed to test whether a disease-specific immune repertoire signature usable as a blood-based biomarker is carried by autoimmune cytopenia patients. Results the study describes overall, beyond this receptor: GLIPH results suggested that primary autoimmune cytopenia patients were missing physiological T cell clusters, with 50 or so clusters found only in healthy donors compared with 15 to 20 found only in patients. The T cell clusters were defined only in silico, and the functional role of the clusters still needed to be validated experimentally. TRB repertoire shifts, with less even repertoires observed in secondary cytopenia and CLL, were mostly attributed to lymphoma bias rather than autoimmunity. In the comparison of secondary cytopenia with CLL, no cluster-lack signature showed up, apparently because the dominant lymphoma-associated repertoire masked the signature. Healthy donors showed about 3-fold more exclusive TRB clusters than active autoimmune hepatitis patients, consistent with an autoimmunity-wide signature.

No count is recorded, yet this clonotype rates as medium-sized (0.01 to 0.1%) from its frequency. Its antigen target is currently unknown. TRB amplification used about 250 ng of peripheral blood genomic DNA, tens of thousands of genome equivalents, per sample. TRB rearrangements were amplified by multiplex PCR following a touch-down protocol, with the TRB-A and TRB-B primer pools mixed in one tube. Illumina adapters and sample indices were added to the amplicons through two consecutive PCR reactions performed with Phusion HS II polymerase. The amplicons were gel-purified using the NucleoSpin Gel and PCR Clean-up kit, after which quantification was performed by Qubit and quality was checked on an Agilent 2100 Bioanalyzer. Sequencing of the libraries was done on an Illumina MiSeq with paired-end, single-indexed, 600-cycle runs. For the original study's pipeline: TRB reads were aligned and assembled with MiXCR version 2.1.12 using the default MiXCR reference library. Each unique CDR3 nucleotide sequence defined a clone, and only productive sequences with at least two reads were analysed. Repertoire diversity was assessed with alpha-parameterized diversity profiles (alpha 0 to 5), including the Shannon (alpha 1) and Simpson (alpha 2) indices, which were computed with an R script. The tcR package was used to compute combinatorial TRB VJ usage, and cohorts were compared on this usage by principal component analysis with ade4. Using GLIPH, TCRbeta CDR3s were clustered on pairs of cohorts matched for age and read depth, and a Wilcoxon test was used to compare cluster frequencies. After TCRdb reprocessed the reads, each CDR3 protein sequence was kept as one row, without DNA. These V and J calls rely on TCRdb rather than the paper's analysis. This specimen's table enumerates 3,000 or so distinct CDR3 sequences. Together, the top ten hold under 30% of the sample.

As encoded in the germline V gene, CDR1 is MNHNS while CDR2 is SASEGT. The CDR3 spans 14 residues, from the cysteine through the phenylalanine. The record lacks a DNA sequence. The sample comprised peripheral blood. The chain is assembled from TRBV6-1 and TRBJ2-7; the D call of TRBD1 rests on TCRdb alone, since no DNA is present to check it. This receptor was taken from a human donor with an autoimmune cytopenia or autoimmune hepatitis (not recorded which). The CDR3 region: CASRADSGGQEQYF.